The entry that follows covers one TCR beta chain sequence. Its antigen is not identified. The CDR3 consists of 14 residues. Trimming removed 5 bases at V and 11 bases at J, with 22 bases between. Germline V gives CDR1 SEHNR, CDR2 FQNEAQ (reference sequence). The record originates from a study of shared clonotypes between healthy human individuals. Every subset's genomic DNA went evenly onto several immunoSEQ plates. Profiled with immunoSEQ multiplex PCR; TCRdb holds only in-frame clones, not every one. Of a few million clones listed, just over 90% are singletons. The study's findings and limits: An effect of sequencing depth on clonotype sharing among donors was expected. Generally, naive subsets (rather than memory subsets) showed larger estimated richness.

The gene calls are TRBV7-9 and TRBJ2-7, with D possibly being TRBD2 (6 bases). Sequences were obtained from naive CD4+ T cells from PBMCs. Subset of the sample: CD45RA+ positively selected. This receptor was obtained from a young man in good health. Some clones in this sample may be carry-over from other donors' samples. CDR3 in DNA: TGTGCCAGCAGCCGGGACTGGGGAGCAATGGCGGAGTACTTC. Translating it yields CASSRDWGAMAEYF. Drawing the rest from reference TRBV7-9 and TRBJ2-7, the complete variable domain is DTGVSQNPRHKITKRGQNVTFRCDPISEHNRLYWYRQTLGQGPEFLTYFQNEAQLEKSRLLSDRFSAERPKGSFSTLEIQRTEQGDSAMYLCASSRDWGAMAEYFGPGTRLTVT.